The clone carrying this T cell receptor (beta chain) was observed a handful of times. The second PCR ran about 6 to 12 cycles with a sample-barcoded 5' primer and J-beta primers. TCRdb called the 5' RACE reads again in MiXCR, with one record for every CDR3 protein. The table lists 800,000 or so distinct CDR3 sequences, under 80% of them singletons. This sample was taken from a study of blood T cells in healthy people across ages. Per sample, extraction of total RNA gave at least 5.5 micrograms in every case. CDR3 length: 12 residues. Germline V gene lookup returns CDR1 SGDLS and CDR2 YYNGEE. Trimming removed 3 bases at V and 10 bases at J, with 11 bases between.

Sequenced sample: blood. The rearrangement links TRBV9 to TRBJ2-1; possible D gene TRBD1, 6 bases. This sequence was found in a man aged 25 to 45 in good health. The CDR3 DNA reads as TGTGCCAGCAGCGAAAGGGGGTTGGAGCAGTTCTTC. Protein: CASSERGLEQFF.